This T cell receptor (beta chain) was captured by sequencing in a study of blood T cell repertoires in COVID-19. In the study overall: Researchers got acute and convalescent COVID-19 samples from the United States, Italy and Spain. The cDNA or gDNA used as material had been derived from T cells, B-cell-depleted T cells, or PBMCs.

Germline CDR1 is WNHNN and CDR2 is SYGVQD (reference sequence). The V and J ends lost 3 bases and 8 bases, in that order; junction bases with no gene match: 9. The length of the CDR3 is 16 residues. Methods used by the authors: Amplification from reference gene primers served as the basis for estimated nucleated cell counts. The assay was immunoSEQ multiplex PCR, and TCRdb's table has in-frame clones only and misses some. The V and J calls and clone size were taken over from that table, and D and trimming were inferred from the DNA. Counted here are about 85,000 clones, 70% to 90% occurring once; the ten biggest clones make up roughly 4.8%.

V gene TRBV10-1 combines with J gene TRBJ2-1, with 11 bases aligning to TRBD2. This TCR came from a woman older than 75 with acute or convalescent COVID-19. Sequenced sample: peripheral blood. The CDR3 spells CASSDPTSGSLDEQFF. The CDR3 nucleotides read TGCGCCAGCAGTGACCCTACTAGCGGGAGTCTCGATGAGCAGTTCTTC.